This T cell receptor beta chain is from a study of T cell changes during pregnancy in multiple sclerosis. Sequenced by immunoSEQ multiplex PCR; TCRdb stores in-frame clones only, minus some. This sample has about 28,000 clones; about 90% occur once, and the top ten carry 5% to 8%. This clone was seen only once. The clonotype was recovered from a female donor with multiple sclerosis, enrolled in a pregnancy study. This material consisted of CD8+ T cells from peripheral blood mononuclear cells, taken before pregnancy.

Here the CDR3 DNA reads TGTGCCTGGAGAACAGGGGGCGCTTGGACTGAAGCTTTCTTT. Its protein product is CAWRTGGAWTEAFF. The chain links TRBV30 to TRBJ1-1; TRBD1 aligns across 9 bases. Germline V gives CDR1 GTSNPN, CDR2 SVGIG (reference sequence). Losses at the gene ends were 3 bases for V and 5 bases for J; bases not matched to a gene: 7. The CDR3 has 14 amino acids.